This is a list of T cell receptor beta chains from one sample in a study of T cell repertoires and HLA-DP antigens. Assay: immunoSEQ multiplex PCR; the TCRdb copy retains only in-frame clones and omits some. Here the sample spans about 110,000 clones, more than 85% being singletons. For these TCRs, the target antigens are not known. The material sequenced was CD4+ T cells from PBMCs. These receptors all stem from a woman between 18 and 29 years old in good health and CMV-seronegative. The CDR3 runs from the conserved cysteine through the conserved F or W. The D gene is left open where the match is weak. Size tells how often a clone was seen (once, few, many) or the class of an expanded clone, and some rows leave it out.

clone_size j_call v_call d_call cdr3_nt cdr3_aa
- TRBJ1-1 TRBV6-6 - TGTGCCAGTCGTGACCGCGTGAACACTGAAGCTTTCTTT CASRDRVNTEAFF
- TRBJ1-2 TRBV6-5 - TGTGCCAGCAGTTATGTAAGAAACTATGGCTACACCTTC CASSYVRNYGYTF
- TRBJ1-2 TRBV29-1 TRBD1 TGCAGCGTTGAGGCGTCAGGGGGCAATCAAGGCTACACCTTC CSVEASGGNQGYTF
- TRBJ1-2 TRBV6-5 - TGTGCCAGCAGTTACGCCGGGACGGACTATGGCTACACCTTC CASSYAGTDYGYTF
- TRBJ2-2 TRBV9 TRBD2 TGTGCCAGCGGGGTAGCGGGTAACACCGGGGAGCTGTTTTTT CASGVAGNTGELFF
- TRBJ1-5 TRBV4-1 - TGCGCCAGCAGCCCTATGGCAGGGGCATATAGCAATCAGCCCCAGCATTTT CASSPMAGAYSNQPQHF
- TRBJ2-1 TRBV9 - TGTGCCAGCAGCGCTGGACCAGAAAGCTACAATGAGCAGTTCTTC CASSAGPESYNEQFF
few TRBJ1-2 TRBV28 - TGTGCCAGCAGTTCCTACGGAGGGGGGGACTATGGCTACACCTTC CASSSYGGGDYGYTF
- TRBJ1-5 TRBV28 - TGTGCCAGCAGTTTACGGCAAGGGGTAAGTCAGCCCCAGCATTTT CASSLRQGVSQPQHF
- TRBJ1-3 TRBV6-6 - TGTGCCAGCAGTTACTTACTAACTGGAAACACCATATATTTT CASSYLLTGNTIYF
- TRBJ2-3 TRBV7-9 TRBD1 TGTGCCAGCAGCTTAGGGGACAGGGGTTACACAGATACGCAGTATTTT CASSLGDRGYTDTQYF
- TRBJ2-1 TRBV6-6 - TGTGCCAGCAGTGGGAGGCTAGTCGCCTACAATGAGCAGTTCTTC CASSGRLVAYNEQFF
- TRBJ1-5 TRBV10-3 TRBD1 TGTGCCATCAGTGAAGGACAGGGGGACAATCAGCCCCAGCATTTT CAISEGQGDNQPQHF
- TRBJ2-5 TRBV19 TRBD1 TGTGCCAGTAGTCCCGGGACAGGGACCCTTGGAGGAGAGACCCAGTACTTC CASSPGTGTLGGETQYF
- TRBJ2-2 TRBV5-1 - TGCGCCAGCAGCTTGGCTGTAGCCCGGGGGACCGGGGAGCTGTTTTTT CASSLAVARGTGELFF
- TRBJ1-3 TRBV6-6 - TGTGCCAGCAGTTACTCTCGGACTGGAAACACCATATATTTT CASSYSRTGNTIYF
- TRBJ2-7 TRBV5-1 TRBD2 TGCGCCAGCAGCTTGAATCCAGCGGGGACCGAGCAGTACTTC CASSLNPAGTEQYF
- TRBJ1-6 TRBV7-2 - TGTGCCAGCAGCTTACAGGGGTGGAATTCACCCCTCCACTTT CASSLQGWNSPLHF
once TRBJ1-1 TRBV11-2 - TGTGCCAGCAGCTTAGAGGCCCAAGCCCACACTGAAGCTTTCTTT CASSLEAQAHTEAFF
- TRBJ2-1 TRBV10-1 TRBD2 TGCGCCAGCAGTGATAACCCGACTAGCGGGATCTACAATGAGCAGTTCTTC CASSDNPTSGIYNEQFF
- TRBJ2-3 TRBV27 - TGTGCCAGCAGTTACCTACGGGGGCAAGGGACAGATACGCAGTATTTT CASSYLRGQGTDTQYF
- TRBJ2-5 TRBV5-5 - TGTGCCAGCAGCTTGAGCTCTGAGACCCAGTACTTC CASSLSSETQYF
- TRBJ2-5 TRBV6-5 TRBD2 TGTGCCAGCAGTTTTCAGCGGGGGGCCCCCCTGGTGGCCCAGTACTTC CASSFQRGAPLVAQYF
- TRBJ2-2 TRBV11-2 - TGTGCCAGCAGCTTAGATCGGAGGGCCGGGGAGCTGTTTTTT CASSLDRRAGELFF
- TRBJ1-6 TRBV4-2 - TGTGCCAGCAGCCAAGAGGCCACAGGGCATTCACCCCTCCACTTT CASSQEATGHSPLHF
- TRBJ2-3 TRBV5-1 - TGCGCCAGCAGCTTGTTTAGTGGCGACACAGATACGCAGTATTTT CASSLFSGDTDTQYF
- TRBJ1-6 TRBV11-2 - TGTGCCAGCAGCTCTCATTTGAGGGGATGGGTAGGATCACCCCTCCACTTT CASSSHLRGWVGSPLHF
- TRBJ1-2 TRBV5-1 TRBD1 TGCGCCAGCAGCTTGGACAGGGGTTCTTACTATGGCTACACCTTC CASSLDRGSYYGYTF
- TRBJ1-1 TRBV4-1 - TGCGCCAGCAGCCCCCGACCCCAGGGGACTGAAGCTTTCTTT CASSPRPQGTEAFF
- TRBJ1-1 TRBV6-5 - TGTGCCAGCAGTTACTCGAGACAGAACACTGAAGCTTTCTTT CASSYSRQNTEAFF
- TRBJ2-7 TRBV28 TRBD1 TGTGCCAGCAGTTTTGGGACAGGGGGCTGGGGAGCCTACGAGCAGTACTTC CASSFGTGGWGAYEQYF
- TRBJ2-1 TRBV27 - TGTGCCAGCACTGACAGGGGAGGGAATGAGCAGTTCTTC CASTDRGGNEQFF